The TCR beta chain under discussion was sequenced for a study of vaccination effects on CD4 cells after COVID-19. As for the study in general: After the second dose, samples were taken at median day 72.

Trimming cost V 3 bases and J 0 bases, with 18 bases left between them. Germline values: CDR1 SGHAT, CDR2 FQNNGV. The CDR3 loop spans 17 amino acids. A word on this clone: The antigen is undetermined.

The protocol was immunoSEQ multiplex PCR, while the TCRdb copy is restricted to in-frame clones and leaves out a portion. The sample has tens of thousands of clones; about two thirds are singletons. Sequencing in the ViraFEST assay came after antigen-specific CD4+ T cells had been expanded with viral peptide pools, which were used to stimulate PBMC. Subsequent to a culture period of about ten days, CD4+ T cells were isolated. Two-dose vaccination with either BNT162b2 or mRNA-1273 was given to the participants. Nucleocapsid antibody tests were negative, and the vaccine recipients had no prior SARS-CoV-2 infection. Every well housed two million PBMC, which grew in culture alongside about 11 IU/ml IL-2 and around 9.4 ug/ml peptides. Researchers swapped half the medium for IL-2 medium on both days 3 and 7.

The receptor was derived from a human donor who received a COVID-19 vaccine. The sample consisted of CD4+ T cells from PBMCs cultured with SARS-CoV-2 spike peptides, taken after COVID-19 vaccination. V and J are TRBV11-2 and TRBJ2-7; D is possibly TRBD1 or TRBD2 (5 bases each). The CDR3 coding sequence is TGTGCCAGCAGCTTGGTAACCGGGACGGCGAGCTCCTACGAGCAGTACTTC. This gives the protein CASSLVTGTASSYEQYF.